This entry lists 10 T cell receptor beta chains sequenced from one sample in a study of blood T cell repertoires in COVID-19. The table came from immunoSEQ multiplex PCR; TCRdb's copy has only in-frame clones and leaves some out. Among some 99,000 clones listed, 83% were seen once. Specimen: peripheral blood. Receptor source: a woman aged 55-75 years with acute or convalescent COVID-19.

The gene calls are TRBV14 and TRBJ2-7; 7 bases line up with TRBD1. V shed 0 bases and J 3 bases; nucleotides not matched to a gene: 5. The germline V gene encodes CDR1 SGHDN and CDR2 FVKESK. There are 15 residues in the CDR3. The CDR3 sequence is CASSQDSYRGYEQYF. For the CDR3, the DNA is TGTGCCAGCAGCCAAGACTCGTACAGGGGCTACGAGCAGTACTTC.

The genes are TRBV20-1 and TRBJ2-7; no clear D gene. Per germline, CDR1 DFQATT and CDR2 SNEGSKA (reference sequence). Trimming removed 6 bases at V and 6 bases at J, with 12 bases between. The CDR3 spans 11 residues. CDR3 in DNA: TGCAGTGCCGCGGTAGAGGCCGAGCAGTACTTC. Protein: CSAAVEAEQYF.

CDR3 DNA: TGTGCCAGCCACCCCGGCGGAGAGACCCAGTACTTC. It yields the protein CASHPGGETQYF. The genes are TRBV18 and TRBJ2-5, with unresolved D. This CDR3 has 12 residues. The germline V gene encodes CDR1 KGHSH and CDR2 LQKENI. V lost 8 bases and J lost 4, with 11 bases in between.

In this sample, this clone turned up once. The V gene is TRBV27, the J gene TRBJ2-7; 7 bases align to TRBD1. J was trimmed by 7 bases and V by 0 bases; bases with no gene match: 3. The CDR3 totals 13 residues. Germline-derived CDR1 and CDR2 are MNHEY and SMNVEV (reference sequence). CDR3 DNA: TGTGCCAGCAGTTTATCGACAGGGAAAGAGCAGTACTTC. Its translation: CASSLSTGKEQYF.

The rearrangement links TRBV7-2 to TRBJ2-7, with TRBD2 as a possible D gene (5 bases). CDR1 SGHTA and CDR2 FQGNSA come from the germline V gene. V was shortened by 1 base and J by 6 bases, with 13 bases between the two germline ends. The length of the CDR3 is 14 residues. The DNA of the CDR3 is TGTGCCAGCAGCTTAGACCTCTCTAGCTCCGAGCAGTACTTC. Translated, it gives CASSLDLSSSEQYF.

The genes are TRBV11-1 and TRBJ2-7; 7 bases are shared with TRBD1. Germline V CDR1 and CDR2: SGHAT, FQDESV (reference sequence). The ends lost 5 bases at V and 4 bases at J; junction bases unmatched: 11. This CDR3 contains 15 residues. CDR3 DNA: TGTGCCAGCAGCCGGACCGAGGGGGCCATGTACGAGCAGTACTTC. Its protein is CASSRTEGAMYEQYF.

The chain couples TRBV4-3 to TRBJ2-1; 13 nucleotides match TRBD2. Germline trimming cut 4 bases from V and 8 bases from J; bases unmatched to any gene: 5. Germline V gene data show CDR1 as LGHNA and CDR2 as YSLEER. The CDR3 has 15 residues. The CDR3 sequence is CASSPGTSGTHEQFF. The CDR3 coding sequence is TGCGCCAGCAGCCCGGGGACTAGCGGGACCCATGAGCAGTTCTTC.

This chain joins TRBV19 and TRBJ1-1, with D maybe TRBD1 (6 bases). The CDR3 consists of 15 residues. V was cut by 1 base and J by 4 bases, with 13 bases left in between. Germline loops: CDR1 LNHDA, CDR2 SQIVND (reference sequence). The CDR3 here is CASSIGSRGGTEAFF. Here the CDR3 DNA reads TGTGCCAGTAGTATAGGGAGTAGGGGGGGCACTGAAGCTTTCTTT.

In the case of this clone: A junction boundary mismatches the germline segment, possibly from a read error. V usage is TRBV27 and J usage is TRBJ1-3, with a possible D match to TRBD1 (6 bases). Germline-derived CDR1 and CDR2 are MNHEY and SMNVEV (reference sequence). The CDR3 has 13 residues. CDR3 nucleotide sequence: TGTGCCAGCAGGAGGACAGCTGGCAACACCATATATTTT. The encoded protein is CASRRTAGNTIYF.

The chain is built from TRBV5-4 and TRBJ2-2, with 7 bases identical to TRBD1. Germline V gene sequence: CDR1 SGHNT, CDR2 YYREEE (reference sequence). V was pared by 1 base and J by 5 bases, with 5 bases of the junction left unmatched. The CDR3 extends over 15 amino acids. This CDR3 is CASSLKGARTGELFF. DNA of the CDR3: TGTGCCAGCAGCTTGAAGGGGGCGCGAACCGGGGAGCTGTTTTTT. Full variable domain (outside the CDR3, taken from reference TRBV5-4 and TRBJ2-2): ETGVTQSPTHLIKTRGQQVTLRCSSQSGHNTVSWYQQALGQGPQFIFQYYREEENGRGNFPPRFSGLQFPNYSSELNVNALELDDSALYLCASSLKGARTGELFFGEGSRLTVL.